Below, 2 T cell receptor beta chains from the same sample are listed, as sequenced in a study of T cell responses to AZD1222 COVID-19 vaccine. Generated by immunoSEQ multiplex PCR, the TCRdb table keeps only in-frame clones and is missing some. This sample has around 88,000 clones, with roughly 91% found just once. The sequences come from peripheral blood, collected on day 0 of MenACWY control vaccination. The receptors were sampled from an adult in good health.

V usage is TRBV27 and J usage is TRBJ1-4; D perhaps matches TRBD1 (5 bases). CDR3 size: 18 residues. Per the germline V gene, CDR1 is MNHEY and CDR2 is SMNVEV (reference sequence). V was clipped by 4 bases and J by 4 bases, with 22 bases between them. The CDR3 region is CASSSGQWAESFNEKLFF. In DNA, the CDR3 is TGTGCCAGCAGTTCCGGACAATGGGCGGAATCGTTTAATGAAAAACTGTTTTTT.

The chain recombines TRBV28 with TRBJ1-5; 8 nucleotides match TRBD1. The CDR3 covers 16 residues. Trimming took 7 bases from V and 6 from J; bases not matched to a gene: 14. The germline gives CDR1 MDHEN, CDR2 SYDVKM. The CDR3 bases are TGTGCCAGCACCTCTTGGAGGCAGGGGGCGTTTCAGCCCCAGCATTTT. This sequence encodes CASTSWRQGAFQPQHF. Looking up the rest from reference TRBV28 and TRBJ1-5 gives the full variable domain: DVKVTQSSRYLVKRTGEKVFLECVQDMDHENMFWYRQDPGLGLRLIYFSYDVKMKEKGDIPEGYSVSREKKERFSLILESASTNQTSMYLCASTSWRQGAFQPQHFGDGTRLSIL.